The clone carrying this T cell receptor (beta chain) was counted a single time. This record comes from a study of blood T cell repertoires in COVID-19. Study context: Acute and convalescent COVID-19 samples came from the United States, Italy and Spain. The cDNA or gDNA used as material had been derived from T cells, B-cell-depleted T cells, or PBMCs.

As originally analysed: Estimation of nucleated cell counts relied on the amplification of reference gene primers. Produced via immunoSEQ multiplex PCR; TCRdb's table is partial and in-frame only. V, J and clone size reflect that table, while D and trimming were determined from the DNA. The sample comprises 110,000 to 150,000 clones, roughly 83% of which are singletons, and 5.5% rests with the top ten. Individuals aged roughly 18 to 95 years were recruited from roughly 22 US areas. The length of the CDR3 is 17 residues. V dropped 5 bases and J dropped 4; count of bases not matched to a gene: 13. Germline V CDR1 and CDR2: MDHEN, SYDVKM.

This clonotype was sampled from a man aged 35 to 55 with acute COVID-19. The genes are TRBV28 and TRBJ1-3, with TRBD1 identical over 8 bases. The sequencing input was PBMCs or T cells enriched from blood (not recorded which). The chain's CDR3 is CASSPRGGQGMGNTIYF. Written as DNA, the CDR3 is TGTGCCAGCAGTCCCCGGGGAGGACAGGGTATGGGAAACACCATATATTTT. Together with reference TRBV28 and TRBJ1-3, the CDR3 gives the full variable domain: DVKVTQSSRYLVKRTGEKVFLECVQDMDHENMFWYRQDPGLGLRLIYFSYDVKMKEKGDIPEGYSVSREKKERFSLILESASTNQTSMYLCASSPRGGQGMGNTIYFGEGSWLTVV.